This T cell receptor (beta chain) derives from a study of T cells after yellow fever vaccination. Findings of the study overall: The secondary T-cell response peaked on day 5, not day 15, but was weaker.

This clonotype came up a few times. Its antigen is unidentified. MiXCR, applied by TCRdb to the 5' RACE reads, yields one record per CDR3 protein. The repertoire holds 600,000 to 750,000 distinct CDR3 sequences, with 12% as singletons. Germline loops: CDR1 SGHAT, CDR2 FQNNGV. The CDR3 loop spans 15 amino acids. Trimming took 5 bases from V and 0 from J; bases not matched to a gene: 4. J is TRBJ2-7 and V is TRBV11-2; 10 nucleotides line up with TRBD1. Sequencing used PBMCs, obtained on the day of the yellow fever booster vaccination. This sequence originates from a man aged 25-45 years who received the YFV17D yellow fever vaccine. The CDR3 loop reads CASSPWTGGSYEQYF. CDR3 bases: TGTGCCAGCAGCCCATGGACAGGGGGCTCCTACGAGCAGTACTTC.